This T cell receptor (beta chain) was captured by sequencing in a study of beta chain features in type 1 diabetes. J gave up 10 bases and V 6 bases, and 10 bases lay outside the gene matches. Germline V gene lookup returns CDR1 MDHEN and CDR2 SYDVKM. This CDR3 is 14 amino acids long. In the case of this clone: Antigen specificity is unknown.

Sequencing targeted expressed TCRB transcripts, as all isolated RNA had been reverse transcribed. The repertoire was sequenced with immunoSEQ multiplex PCR; TCRdb's copy has only in-frame clones and lacks some. The sample has around 140,000 clones; 10% to 15% are singletons. Findings and caveats of the study: The naive, central memory and Treg TCRB repertoires showed an apparent similarity that was greater among patients than among healthy donors. All four CD4+ subsets of Type 1 diabetes patients contained TCRB CDR3s that were moderately but significantly shorter.

The genes are TRBV28 and TRBJ1-5; 9 bases fit TRBD1. The source is a man aged 18 to 35 with type 1 diabetes. The sample consisted of central memory CD4+ T cells from blood. CDR3 residues: CASRPTGGRPPQHF. The CDR3 DNA reads as TGTGCCAGCAGACCGACAGGGGGGAGACCTCCCCAGCATTTT.